These 10 T cell receptor beta chains share one sample of origin, sequenced in a study of blood T cell repertoires in COVID-19. Sequencing used immunoSEQ multiplex PCR; TCRdb keeps in-frame clones, though not all of them. The sample yields hundreds of thousands of clones, approximately 90% seen once. Sequences were obtained from PBMCs or T cells enriched from blood (not recorded which). Receptors were obtained from a woman in her forties who had recovered from COVID-19.

The rearrangement joins TRBV28 to TRBJ1-2, with TRBD1 matching 7 bases. The CDR3 has 17 residues. Per the germline V gene, CDR1 is MDHEN and CDR2 is SYDVKM. Trimming cost V 5 bases and J 4 bases; bases outside gene matches: 16. The CDR3 DNA sequence: TGTGCCAGCAGTCCTCTCCTTGACAGGGTACGGGGCTATGGCTACACCTTC. The encoded protein is CASSPLLDRVRGYGYTF.

The chain links TRBV29-1 to TRBJ1-4; D perhaps matches TRBD1 (6 bases). The CDR3 has 13 residues. Germline CDR1 reads SQVTM; CDR2 reads ANQGSEA. The ends were cut back, 0 bases at V and 6 bases at J, with 8 bases in the middle. The CDR3 nucleotides are TGCAGCGTTGAAGACCGACAGGATGAAAAACTGTTTTTT. It specifies CSVEDRQDEKLFF.

The gene calls are TRBV18 and TRBJ2-3; D possibly corresponds to TRBD2 (5 bases). CDR1 and CDR2 (germline): KGHSH, LQKENI. The CDR3 extends over 15 amino acids. Trimming left V 3 bases short and J 1 base short, with 11 bases between. CDR3 loop: CASSPRESGTDTQYF. DNA of the CDR3: TGTGCCAGCTCACCGAGGGAGTCAGGCACAGATACGCAGTATTTT.

This chain joins TRBV11-3 and TRBJ1-1, with D possibly matching TRBD1 (5 bases). V was shortened by 5 bases and J by 4 bases, with 17 bases between the two germline ends. The CDR3 loop spans 15 amino acids. CDR1 is SGHNT, CDR2 YENEEA, per germline. CDR3 coding DNA: TGTGCCAGCAGCCCCCGGACACCGTCTGTCACTGAAGCTTTCTTT. This gives the protein CASSPRTPSVTEAFF. Full variable domain (missing parts from reference TRBV11-3 and TRBJ1-1): EAGVVQSPRYKIIEKKQPVAFWCNPISGHNTLYWYLQNLGQGPELLIRYENEEAVDDSQLPKDRFSAERLKGVDSTLKIQPAELGDSAVYLCASSPRTPSVTEAFFGQGTRLTVV.

The chain is built from TRBV28 and TRBJ2-5; TRBD2 agrees at 10 bases. V gave up 5 bases and J gave up 5 bases; unmatched junction bases: 8. CDR1 MDHEN and CDR2 SYDVKM come from the germline V gene. The CDR3 is made up of 15 amino acids. This CDR3 is CASSKRTSGGETQYF. CDR3 nucleotides: TGTGCCAGCAGTAAAAGGACTAGCGGAGGGGAGACCCAGTACTTC.

The V and J genes are TRBV11-3 and TRBJ2-7; 10 positions match TRBD1. With 4 bases clipped from V and 2 bases from J, the junction kept 5 bases outside the gene matches. This CDR3 contains 15 residues. Germline-derived CDR1 and CDR2 are SGHNT and YENEEA. CDR3 residues: CASSSGGTGAYEQYF. The CDR3 DNA is TGTGCCAGCAGCTCCGGGGGGACAGGGGCCTACGAGCAGTACTTC.

The chain is built from TRBV10-3 and TRBJ2-3; 12 bases line up with TRBD2. The CDR3 spans 18 residues. The trim removed 5 bases at V and 2 bases at J, leaving 11 bases unmatched. CDR1 ENHRY and CDR2 SYGVKD come from the germline V gene. The CDR3 sequence is CAISLRTSGARITDTQYF. The DNA for the CDR3 is TGTGCCATCAGTCTCCGGACTAGCGGGGCCCGGATCACAGATACGCAGTATTTT.

The chain links TRBV4-1 to TRBJ1-3, with a tentative D call TRBD1 (5 bases). Germline V CDR1 and CDR2: MGHRA, YSYEKL. V lost 2 bases, J lost 1 base, and 15 bases lay in between. The CDR3 sequence is 17 residues long. The CDR3 DNA sequence: TGCGCCAGCAGCCAATTCCGGGACTCCCGATCTGGAAACACCATATATTTT. Its protein is CASSQFRDSRSGNTIYF.

This chain joins TRBV3-1 (or the pseudogene TRBV3-2) and TRBJ1-3; 11 nucleotides match TRBD1. This CDR3 comprises 16 residues. Germline V CDR1 and CDR2: LGHDT, YNNKEL (reference sequence). Germline trimming cut 5 bases from V and 7 bases from J; bases unmatched to any gene: 10. DNA for the CDR3: TGTGCCAGCAGCGACCGGACAGGGGGCTCGACGAACACCATATATTTT. Protein product: CASSDRTGGSTNTIYF.

The chain has TRBV4-3 and TRBJ2-1, with a tentative D call TRBD2 (5 bases). CDR1 LGHNA and CDR2 YSLEER come from the germline V gene. The CDR3 covers 17 residues. V dropped 0 bases and J dropped 0 bases, with 12 bases sitting between them. The CDR3 DNA reads as TGCGCCAGCAGCCAAGATCGCGGCGGGCTCTCCTACAATGAGCAGTTCTTC. Translating it yields CASSQDRGGLSYNEQFF.